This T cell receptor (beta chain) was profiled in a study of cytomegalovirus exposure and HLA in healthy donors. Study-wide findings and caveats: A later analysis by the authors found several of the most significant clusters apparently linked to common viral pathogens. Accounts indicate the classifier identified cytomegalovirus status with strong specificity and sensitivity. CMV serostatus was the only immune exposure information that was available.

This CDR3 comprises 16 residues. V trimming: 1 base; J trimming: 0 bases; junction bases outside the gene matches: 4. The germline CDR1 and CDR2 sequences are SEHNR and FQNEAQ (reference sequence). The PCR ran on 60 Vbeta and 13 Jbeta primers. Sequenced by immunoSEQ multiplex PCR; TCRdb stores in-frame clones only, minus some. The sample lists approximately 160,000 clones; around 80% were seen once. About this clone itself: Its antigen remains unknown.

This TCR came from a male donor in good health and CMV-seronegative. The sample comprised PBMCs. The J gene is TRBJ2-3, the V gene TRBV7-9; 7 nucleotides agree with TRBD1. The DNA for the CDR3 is TGTGCCAGCAGCTTAGGGACAGGACTTAGCACAGATACGCAGTATTTT. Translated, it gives CASSLGTGLSTDTQYF.